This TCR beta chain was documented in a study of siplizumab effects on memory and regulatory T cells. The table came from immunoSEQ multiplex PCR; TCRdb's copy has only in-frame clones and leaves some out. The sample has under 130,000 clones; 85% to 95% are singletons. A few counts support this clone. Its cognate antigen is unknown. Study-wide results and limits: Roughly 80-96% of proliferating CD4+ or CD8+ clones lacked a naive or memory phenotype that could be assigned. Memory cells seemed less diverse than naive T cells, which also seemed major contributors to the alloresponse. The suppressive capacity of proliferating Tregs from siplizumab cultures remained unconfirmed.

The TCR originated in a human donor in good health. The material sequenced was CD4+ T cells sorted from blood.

Here the CDR3 reads CASRGGTQYF. The CDR3 bases are TGTGCCAGCCGGGGGGGGACCCAGTACTTC. The chain employs TRBV6-1 and TRBJ2-5, with 8 bases that match TRBD2. J gave up 7 bases and V 8 bases, and 0 bases lay outside the gene matches. The CDR3 covers 10 residues. CDR1 is MNHNS, CDR2 SASEGT, per germline.